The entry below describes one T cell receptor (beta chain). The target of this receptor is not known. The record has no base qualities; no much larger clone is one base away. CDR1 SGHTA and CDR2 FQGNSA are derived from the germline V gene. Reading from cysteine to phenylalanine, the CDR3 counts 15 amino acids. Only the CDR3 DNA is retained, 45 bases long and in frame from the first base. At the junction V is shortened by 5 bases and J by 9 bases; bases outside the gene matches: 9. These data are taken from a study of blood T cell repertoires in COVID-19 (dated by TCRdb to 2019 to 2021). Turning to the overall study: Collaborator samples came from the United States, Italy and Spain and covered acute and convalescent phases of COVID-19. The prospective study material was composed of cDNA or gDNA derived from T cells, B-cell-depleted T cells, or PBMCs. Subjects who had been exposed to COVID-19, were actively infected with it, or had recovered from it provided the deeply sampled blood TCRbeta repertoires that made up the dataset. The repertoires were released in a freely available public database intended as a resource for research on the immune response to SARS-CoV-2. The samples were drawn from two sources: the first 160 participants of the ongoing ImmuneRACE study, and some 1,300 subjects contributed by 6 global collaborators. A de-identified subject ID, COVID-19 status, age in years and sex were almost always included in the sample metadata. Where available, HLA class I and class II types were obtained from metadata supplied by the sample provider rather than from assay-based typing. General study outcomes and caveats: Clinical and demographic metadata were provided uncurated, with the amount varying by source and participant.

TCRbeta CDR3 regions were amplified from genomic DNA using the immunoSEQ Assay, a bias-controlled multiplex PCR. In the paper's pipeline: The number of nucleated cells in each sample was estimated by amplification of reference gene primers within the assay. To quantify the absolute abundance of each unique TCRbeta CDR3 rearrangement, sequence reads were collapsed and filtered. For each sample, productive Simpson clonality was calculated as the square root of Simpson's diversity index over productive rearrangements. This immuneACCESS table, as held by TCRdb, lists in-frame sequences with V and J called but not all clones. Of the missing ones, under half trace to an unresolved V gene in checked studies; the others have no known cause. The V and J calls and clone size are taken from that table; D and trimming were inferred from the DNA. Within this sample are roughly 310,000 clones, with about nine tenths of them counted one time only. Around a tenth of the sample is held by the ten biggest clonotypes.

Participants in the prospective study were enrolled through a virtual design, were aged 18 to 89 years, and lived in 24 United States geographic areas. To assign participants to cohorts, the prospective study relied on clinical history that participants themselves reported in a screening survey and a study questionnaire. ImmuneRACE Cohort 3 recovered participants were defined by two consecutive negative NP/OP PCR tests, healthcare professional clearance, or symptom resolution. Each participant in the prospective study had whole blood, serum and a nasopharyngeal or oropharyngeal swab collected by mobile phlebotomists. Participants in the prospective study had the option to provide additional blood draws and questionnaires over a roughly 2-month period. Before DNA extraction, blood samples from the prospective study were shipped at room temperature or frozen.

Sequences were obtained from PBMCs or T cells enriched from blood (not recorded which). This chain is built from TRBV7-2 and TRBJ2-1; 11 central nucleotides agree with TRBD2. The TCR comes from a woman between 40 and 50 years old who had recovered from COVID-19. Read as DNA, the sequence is TGTGCCAGCAGCCCCTTAGCGGGGGGGGGCGGTGAGCAGTTCTTC. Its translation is CASSPLAGGGGEQFF.